This TCR beta chain was found in a study of shared clonotypes between healthy human individuals. From germline, CDR1 is MDHEN and CDR2 SYDVKM. This CDR3 comprises 17 residues. Trimming took 6 bases from V and 6 from J; bases not matched to a gene: 20. TCRdb's copy holds only in-frame clones and misses some; the assay was immunoSEQ multiplex PCR. This sample has approximately 2,000,000 clones, with roughly 92% found just once. CD45RA+ naive and CD45RA-negative memory subsets were separated from CD4+ cells. The chain uses TRBV28 and TRBJ2-7, with 7 positions matching TRBD1. This TCR derives from a young man in good health. Some clones in this sample may be carry-over from other donors' samples. The specimen sequenced was naive CD4+ T cells from PBMCs. Stated subset: CD45RA+ positively selected. The CDR3 region has the DNA TGTGCCAGCAGCTCAGACAGGGACCCCTTCGGCTTCCGCGAGCAGTACTTC. This sequence encodes CASSSDRDPFGFREQYF. Based on the CDR3 plus reference TRBV28 and TRBJ2-7, the full variable domain is DVKVTQSSRYLVKRTGEKVFLECVQDMDHENMFWYRQDPGLGLRLIYFSYDVKMKEKGDIPEGYSVSREKKERFSLILESASTNQTSMYLCASSSDRDPFGFREQYFGPGTRLTVT.